These T cell receptor beta chains were read from a single sample in a study of T-cell reconstitution after alpha-beta-depleted transplantation in children. TCRdb independently ran MiXCR on the PCR reads; one entry per CDR3 protein. The table has 330,000 or so distinct CDR3 sequences, under 13% seen once; the top ten hold 2.4%. This material consisted of PBMCs from the stem cell graft donor, taken from the stem cell graft. The receptors here all came from a human donor who donated a stem cell graft to a child with acute lymphoblastic leukemia. Both conserved end residues are part of each CDR3. D genes are given only for firm matches. The listing skips clone size in some rows; elsewhere it reads once, few, many or a size class.

TRBJ1-2	TRBV10-3	.	TRBD1	CAISGRRGTRGYTF	TGTGCCATCAGTGGTCGCAGGGGGACTAGGGGCTACACCTTC
TRBJ2-6	TRBV7-2	many	TRBD1	CASRRTGGSGANVLTF	TGTGCCAGCAGACGGACAGGGGGCAGTGGGGCCAACGTCCTGACTTTC
TRBJ2-2	TRBV28	.	.	CASSPRTAGELFF	TGTGCCAGCAGTCCCAGGACTGCCGGGGAGCTGTTTTTT
TRBJ2-3	TRBV3-1	.	TRBD2	CASSQESELAGVDTQYF	TGTGCCAGCAGCCAAGAGAGTGAGCTAGCGGGAGTAGATACGCAGTATTTT
TRBJ2-1	TRBV5-1	many	.	CASSLEINEQFF	TGCGCCAGCAGCTTGGAAATCAATGAGCAGTTCTTC
TRBJ2-5	TRBV12-3/TRBV12-4	.	TRBD2	CASSFGTSGSGVEETQYF	TGTGCCAGCAGTTTCGGGACTAGCGGCAGCGGGGTGGAAGAGACCCAGTACTTC
TRBJ1-1	TRBV6-5	.	TRBD1	CASSYYQSRDRGTEAFF	TGTGCCAGCAGTTATTACCAGAGCCGGGACAGGGGCACTGAAGCTTTCTTT
TRBJ1-1	TRBV20-1	few	.	CSASKQRNTEAFF	TGCAGTGCTAGCAAACAGAGGAACACTGAAGCTTTCTTT
TRBJ1-1	TRBV7-2	few	.	CASSLYAGQDTEAFF	TGTGCCAGCAGCTTATATGCGGGGCAGGACACTGAAGCTTTCTTT
TRBJ1-1	TRBV7-3	.	.	CASSRGFGNTEAFF	TGTGCCAGCAGCCGAGGGTTTGGGAACACTGAAGCTTTCTTT
TRBJ2-7	TRBV6-1	.	.	CASISRTDSYEQYF	TGTGCCAGCATCTCCAGGACAGACAGCTACGAGCAGTACTTC
TRBJ2-3	TRBV5-1	many	.	CASSLDTTDTQYF	TGCGCCAGCAGCTTGGACACCACAGATACGCAGTATTTT